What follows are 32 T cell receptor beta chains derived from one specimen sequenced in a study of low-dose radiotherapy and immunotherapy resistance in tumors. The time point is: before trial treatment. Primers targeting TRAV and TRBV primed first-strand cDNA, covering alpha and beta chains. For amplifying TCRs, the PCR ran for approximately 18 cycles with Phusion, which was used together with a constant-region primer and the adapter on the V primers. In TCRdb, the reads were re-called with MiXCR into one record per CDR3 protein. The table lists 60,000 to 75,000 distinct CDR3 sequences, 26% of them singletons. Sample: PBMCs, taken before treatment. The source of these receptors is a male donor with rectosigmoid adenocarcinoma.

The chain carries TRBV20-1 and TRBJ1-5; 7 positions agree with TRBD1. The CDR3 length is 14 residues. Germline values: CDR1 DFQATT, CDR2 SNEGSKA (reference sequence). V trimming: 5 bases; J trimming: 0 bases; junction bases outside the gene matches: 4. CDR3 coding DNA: TGCAGTGCTGGGGACAGATATAGCAATCAGCCCCAGCATTTT. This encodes CSAGDRYSNQPQHF.

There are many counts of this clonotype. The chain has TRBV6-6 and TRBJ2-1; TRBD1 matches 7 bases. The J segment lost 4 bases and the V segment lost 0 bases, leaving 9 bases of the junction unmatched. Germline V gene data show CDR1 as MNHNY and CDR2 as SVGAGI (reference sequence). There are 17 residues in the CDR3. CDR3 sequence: CASSYSTGVGEYNEQFF. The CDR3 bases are TGTGCCAGCAGTTACTCTACAGGGGTGGGGGAATACAATGAGCAGTTCTTC.

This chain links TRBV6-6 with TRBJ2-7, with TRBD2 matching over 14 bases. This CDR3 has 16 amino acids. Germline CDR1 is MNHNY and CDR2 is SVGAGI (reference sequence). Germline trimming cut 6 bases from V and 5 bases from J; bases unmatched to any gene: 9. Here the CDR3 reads CASSPGTSGGRDEQYF. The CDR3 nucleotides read TGTGCCAGCAGCCCCGGGACTAGCGGGGGCAGAGACGAGCAGTACTTC.

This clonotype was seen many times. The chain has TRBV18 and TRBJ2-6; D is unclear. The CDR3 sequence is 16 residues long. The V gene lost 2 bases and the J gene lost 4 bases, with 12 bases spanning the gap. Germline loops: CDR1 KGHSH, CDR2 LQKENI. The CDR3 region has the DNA TGTGCCAGCTCACCATCGAGTGGGTTCGGGGCCAACGTCCTGACTTTC. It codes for CASSPSSGFGANVLTF.

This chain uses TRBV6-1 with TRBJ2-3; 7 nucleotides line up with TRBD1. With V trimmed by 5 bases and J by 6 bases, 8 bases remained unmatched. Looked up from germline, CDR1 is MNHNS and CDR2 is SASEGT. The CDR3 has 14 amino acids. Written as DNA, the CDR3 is TGTGCCAGCAGTCCGGGACAGTGGGGGGATACGCAGTATTTT. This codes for CASSPGQWGDTQYF.

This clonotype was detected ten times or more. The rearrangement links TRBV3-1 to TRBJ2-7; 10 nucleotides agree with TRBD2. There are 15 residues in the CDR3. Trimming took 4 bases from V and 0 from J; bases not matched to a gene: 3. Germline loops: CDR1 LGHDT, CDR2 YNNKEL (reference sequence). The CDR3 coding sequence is TGTGCCAGCAGCCTAACTAGCGGGGCCTCCTACGAGCAGTACTTC. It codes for CASSLTSGASYEQYF.

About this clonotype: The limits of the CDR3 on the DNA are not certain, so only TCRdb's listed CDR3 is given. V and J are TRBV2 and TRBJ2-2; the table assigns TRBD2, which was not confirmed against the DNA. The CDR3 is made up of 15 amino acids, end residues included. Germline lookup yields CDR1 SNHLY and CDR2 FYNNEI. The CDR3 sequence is CASKIEGNTGELFFF.

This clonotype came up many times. The DNA for the CDR3 is TGCGCCAGCCGGCCGGGACAGGGGGCCTACAATGAGCAGTTCTTC. Encoded protein: CASRPGQGAYNEQFF. The chain employs TRBV5-1 and TRBJ2-1; 11 bases agree with TRBD1. The CDR3 runs to 15 residues. Germline V gene sequence: CDR1 SGHRS, CDR2 YFSETQ. V gave up 7 bases and J gave up 2 bases; unmatched junction bases: 5.

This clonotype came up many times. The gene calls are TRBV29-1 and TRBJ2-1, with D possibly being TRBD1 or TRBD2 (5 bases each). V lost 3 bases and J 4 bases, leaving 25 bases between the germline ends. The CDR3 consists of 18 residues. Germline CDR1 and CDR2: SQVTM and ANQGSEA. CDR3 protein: CSVELLGTAFLGYNEQFF. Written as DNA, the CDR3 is TGCAGCGTTGAGCTCCTGGGGACCGCTTTCTTAGGTTACAATGAGCAGTTCTTC.

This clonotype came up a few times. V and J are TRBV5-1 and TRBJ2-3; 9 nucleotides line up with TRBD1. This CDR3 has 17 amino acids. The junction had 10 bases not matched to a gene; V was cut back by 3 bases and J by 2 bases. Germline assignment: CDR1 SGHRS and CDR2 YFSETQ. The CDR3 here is CASSSPPGQGFTDTQYF. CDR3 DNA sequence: TGCGCCAGCAGCTCCCCCCCGGGACAGGGTTTCACAGATACGCAGTATTTT.

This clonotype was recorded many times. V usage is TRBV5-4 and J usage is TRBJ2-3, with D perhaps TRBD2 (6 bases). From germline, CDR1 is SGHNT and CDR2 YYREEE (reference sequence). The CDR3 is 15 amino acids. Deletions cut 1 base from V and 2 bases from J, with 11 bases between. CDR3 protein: CASSLSAGNTDTQYF. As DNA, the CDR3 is TGTGCCAGCAGCTTGTCCGCGGGGAACACAGATACGCAGTATTTT.

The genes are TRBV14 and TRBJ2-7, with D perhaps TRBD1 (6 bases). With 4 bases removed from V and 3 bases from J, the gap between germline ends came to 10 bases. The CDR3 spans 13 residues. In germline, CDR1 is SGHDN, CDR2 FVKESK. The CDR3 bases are TGTGCCAGCAGCCCGCAGGACAGCTACGAGCAGTACTTC. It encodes CASSPQDSYEQYF.

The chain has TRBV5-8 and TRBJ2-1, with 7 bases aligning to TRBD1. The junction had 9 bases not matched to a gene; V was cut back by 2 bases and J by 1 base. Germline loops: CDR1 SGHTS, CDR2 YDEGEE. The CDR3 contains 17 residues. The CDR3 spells CASSLRQGAGSYNEQFF. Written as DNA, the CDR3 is TGTGCCAGCAGCTTACGACAGGGAGCCGGGTCCTACAATGAGCAGTTCTTC.

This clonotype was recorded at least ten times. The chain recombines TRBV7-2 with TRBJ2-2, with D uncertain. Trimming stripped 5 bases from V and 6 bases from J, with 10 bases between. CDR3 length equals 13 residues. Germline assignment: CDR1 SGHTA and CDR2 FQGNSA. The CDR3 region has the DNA TGTGCCAGCAGCCCCCTTGGGGCCGGGGAGCTGTTTTTT. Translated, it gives CASSPLGAGELFF. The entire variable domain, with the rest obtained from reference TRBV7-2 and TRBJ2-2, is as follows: GAGVSQSPSNKVTEKGKDVELRCDPISGHTALYWYRQSLGQGLEFLIYFQGNSAPDKSGLPSDRFSAERTGGSVSTLTIQRTQQEDSAVYLCASSPLGAGELFFGEGSRLTVL.

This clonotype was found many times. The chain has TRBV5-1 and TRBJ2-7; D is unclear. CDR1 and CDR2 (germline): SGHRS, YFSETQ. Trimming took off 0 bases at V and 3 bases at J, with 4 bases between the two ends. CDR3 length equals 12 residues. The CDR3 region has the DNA TGCGCCAGCAGCTTGGACGTCTACGAGCAGTACTTC. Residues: CASSLDVYEQYF.

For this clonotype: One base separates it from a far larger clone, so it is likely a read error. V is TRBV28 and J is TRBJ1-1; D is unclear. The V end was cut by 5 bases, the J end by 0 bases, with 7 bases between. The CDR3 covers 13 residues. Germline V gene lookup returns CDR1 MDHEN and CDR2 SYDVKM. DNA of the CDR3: TGTGCCAGCAGTGTTGGTGTGAACACTGAAGCTTTCTTT. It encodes CASSVGVNTEAFF.

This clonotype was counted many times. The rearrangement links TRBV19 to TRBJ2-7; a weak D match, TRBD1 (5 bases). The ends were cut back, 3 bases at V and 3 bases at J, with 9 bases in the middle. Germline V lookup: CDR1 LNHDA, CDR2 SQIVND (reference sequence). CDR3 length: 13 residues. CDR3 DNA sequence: TGTGCCAGTAGTATTGTCAGGGACTACGAGCAGTACTTC. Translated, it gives CASSIVRDYEQYF. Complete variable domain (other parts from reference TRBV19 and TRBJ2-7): DGGITQSPKYLFRKEGQNVTLSCEQNLNHDAMYWYRQDPGQGLRLIYYSQIVNDFQKGDIAEGYSVSREKKESFPLTVTSAQKNPTAFYLCASSIVRDYEQYFGPGTRLTVT.

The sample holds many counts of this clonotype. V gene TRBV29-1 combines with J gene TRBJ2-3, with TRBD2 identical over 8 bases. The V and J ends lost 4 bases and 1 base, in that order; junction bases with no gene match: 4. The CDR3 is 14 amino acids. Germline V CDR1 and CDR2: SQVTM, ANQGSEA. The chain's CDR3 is CSVAGGRGTDTQYF. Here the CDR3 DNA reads TGCAGCGTTGCGGGGGGGCGCGGCACAGATACGCAGTATTTT.

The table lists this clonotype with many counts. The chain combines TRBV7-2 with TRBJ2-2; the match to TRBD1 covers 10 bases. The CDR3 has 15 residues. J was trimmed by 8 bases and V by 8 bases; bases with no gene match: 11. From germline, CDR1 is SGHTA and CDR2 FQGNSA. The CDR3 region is CASVLSDRGRGELFF. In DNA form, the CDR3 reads TGTGCCAGCGTACTTAGTGACAGGGGGCGAGGGGAGCTGTTTTTT.

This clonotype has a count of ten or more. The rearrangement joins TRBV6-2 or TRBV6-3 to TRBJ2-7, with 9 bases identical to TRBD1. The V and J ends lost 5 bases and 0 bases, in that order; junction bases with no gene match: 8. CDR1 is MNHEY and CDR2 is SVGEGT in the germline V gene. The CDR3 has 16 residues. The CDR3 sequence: CASSTRQGVSSYEQYF. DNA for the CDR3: TGTGCCAGCAGTACCCGACAGGGGGTGAGCTCCTACGAGCAGTACTTC.

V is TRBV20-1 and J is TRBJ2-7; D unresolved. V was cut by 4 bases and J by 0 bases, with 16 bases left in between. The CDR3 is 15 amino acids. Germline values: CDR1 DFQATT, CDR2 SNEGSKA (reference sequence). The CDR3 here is CSAKRPGSSSYEQYF. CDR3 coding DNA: TGCAGTGCTAAACGGCCCGGGTCGAGCTCCTACGAGCAGTACTTC.

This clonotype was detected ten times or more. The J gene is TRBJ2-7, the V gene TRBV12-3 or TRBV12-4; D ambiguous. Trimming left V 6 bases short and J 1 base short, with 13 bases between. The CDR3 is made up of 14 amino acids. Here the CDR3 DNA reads TGTGCCAGCAGGTCCCACGGAAGGTCCTACGAGCAGTACTTC. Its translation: CASRSHGRSYEQYF.

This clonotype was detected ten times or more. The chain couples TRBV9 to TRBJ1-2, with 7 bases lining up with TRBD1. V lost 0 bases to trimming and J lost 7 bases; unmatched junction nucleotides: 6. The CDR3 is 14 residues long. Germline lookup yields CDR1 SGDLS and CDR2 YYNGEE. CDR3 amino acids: CASSVAGGSIGYTF. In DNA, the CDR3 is TGTGCCAGCAGCGTAGCAGGGGGTTCGATTGGCTACACCTTC. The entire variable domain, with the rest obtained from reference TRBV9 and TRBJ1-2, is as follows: DSGVTQTPKHLITATGQRVTLRCSPRSGDLSVYWYQQSLDQGLQFLIQYYNGEERAKGNILERFSAQQFPDLHSELNLSSLELGDSALYFCASSVAGGSIGYTFGSGTRLTVV.

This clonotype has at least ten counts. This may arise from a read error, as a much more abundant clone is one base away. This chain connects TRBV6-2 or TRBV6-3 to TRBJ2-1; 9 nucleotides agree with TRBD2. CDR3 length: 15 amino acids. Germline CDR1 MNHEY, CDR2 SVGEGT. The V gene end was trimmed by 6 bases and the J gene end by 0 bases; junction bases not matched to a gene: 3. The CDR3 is CASRSGGSSYNEQFF. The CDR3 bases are TGTGCCAGCAGGAGCGGGGGGAGCTCCTACAATGAGCAGTTCTTC.

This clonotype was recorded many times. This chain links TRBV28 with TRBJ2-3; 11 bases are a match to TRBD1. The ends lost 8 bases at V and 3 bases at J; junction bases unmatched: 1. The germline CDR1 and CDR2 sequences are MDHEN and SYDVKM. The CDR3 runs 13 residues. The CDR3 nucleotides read TGTGCCAGCGGGACAGGGGGAACAGATACGCAGTATTTT. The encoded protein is CASGTGGTDTQYF.

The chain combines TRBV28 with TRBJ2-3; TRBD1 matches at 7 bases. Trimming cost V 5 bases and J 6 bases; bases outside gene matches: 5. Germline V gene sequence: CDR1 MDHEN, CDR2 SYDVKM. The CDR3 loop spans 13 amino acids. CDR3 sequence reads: CASSPPDRDTQYF. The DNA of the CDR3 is TGTGCCAGCAGTCCGCCGGACAGGGATACGCAGTATTTT. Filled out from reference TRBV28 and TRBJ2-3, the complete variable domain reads DVKVTQSSRYLVKRTGEKVFLECVQDMDHENMFWYRQDPGLGLRLIYFSYDVKMKEKGDIPEGYSVSREKKERFSLILESASTNQTSMYLCASSPPDRDTQYFGPGTRLTVL.

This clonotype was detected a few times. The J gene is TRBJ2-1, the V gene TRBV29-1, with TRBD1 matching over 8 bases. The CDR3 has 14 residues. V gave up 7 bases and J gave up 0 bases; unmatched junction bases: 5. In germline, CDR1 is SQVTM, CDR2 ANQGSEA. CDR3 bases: TGCAGCGGTCGGACAGGGAGCTCCTACAATGAGCAGTTCTTC. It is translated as CSGRTGSSYNEQFF.

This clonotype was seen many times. The CDR3 DNA follows: TGTGCCAGCAGACGGGAGGGGGCTAACTATGGCTACACCTTC. Translating it yields CASRREGANYGYTF. The chain couples TRBV7-9 to TRBJ1-2; weak D call: TRBD1 (6 bases). Trimming removed 6 bases at V and 0 bases at J, with 11 bases between. The CDR3 spans 14 residues. In germline, CDR1 is SEHNR, CDR2 FQNEAQ (reference sequence).

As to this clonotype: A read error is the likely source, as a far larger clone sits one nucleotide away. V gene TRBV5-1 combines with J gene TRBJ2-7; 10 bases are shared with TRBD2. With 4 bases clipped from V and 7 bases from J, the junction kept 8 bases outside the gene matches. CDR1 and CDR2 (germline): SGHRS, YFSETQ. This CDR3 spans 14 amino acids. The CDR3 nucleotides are TGCGCCAGCAGCCGCACTAGCGGGAAGGATGAGCAGTACTTC. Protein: CASSRTSGKDEQYF.

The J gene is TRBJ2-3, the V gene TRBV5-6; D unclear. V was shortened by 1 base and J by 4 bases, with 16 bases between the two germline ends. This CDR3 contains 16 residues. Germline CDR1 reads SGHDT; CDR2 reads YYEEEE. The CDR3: CASSLTPDPRADTQYF. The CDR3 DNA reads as TGTGCCAGCAGCTTGACCCCCGATCCTAGGGCAGATACGCAGTATTTT.

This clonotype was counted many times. In DNA form, the CDR3 reads TGTGCCAGCTTCACTCCGGGACAAGCCTACGAGCAGTACTTC. It specifies CASFTPGQAYEQYF. V gene TRBV6-5 combines with J gene TRBJ2-7, with a possible D match to TRBD1 (6 bases). Deletions cut 8 bases from V and 2 bases from J, with 16 bases between. In germline, CDR1 is MNHEY, CDR2 SVGAGI. The CDR3 covers 14 residues.

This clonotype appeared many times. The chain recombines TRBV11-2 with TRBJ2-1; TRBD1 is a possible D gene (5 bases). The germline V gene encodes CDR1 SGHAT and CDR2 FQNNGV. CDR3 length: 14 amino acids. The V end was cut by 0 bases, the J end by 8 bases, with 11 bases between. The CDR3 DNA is TGTGCCAGCAGCTTAGAACAGGCGGCTGATGAGCAGTTCTTC. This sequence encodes CASSLEQAADEQFF. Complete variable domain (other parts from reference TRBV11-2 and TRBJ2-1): EAGVAQSPRYKIIEKRQSVAFWCNPISGHATLYWYQQILGQGPKLLIQFQNNGVVDDSQLPKDRFSAERLKGVDSTLKIQPAKLEDSAVYLCASSLEQAADEQFFGPGTRLTVL.